This T cell receptor beta chain was profiled in a study of cytomegalovirus exposure and HLA in healthy donors (dated by TCRdb to 2016 to 2017). Looking at the study overall: An earlier analysis of several hundred of the donors reported roughly 270 Gb of sequence data and some 100 million unique TCR beta sequences from roughly 200 million T cells. Donor age, sex, ethnicity and CMV serostatus were collected together with the repertoire data. Both class I and class II loci were covered by HLA typing, at four-digit resolution. In the later analysis, no new phenotypic data were used to find candidate immune exposures; instead, reliance was placed on TCR beta sequences and their occurrence across donors. In an earlier analysis of roughly 600 of the donors, high-throughput TCR beta sequencing was used to judge whether each TCR beta V gene segment behaved as functional or pseudogenic. Besides the first cohort of 550 to 750 subjects, a separate validation cohort made up of 120 different subjects was used. A later genetic analysis took genome-wide SNP genotypes for about 55% of the roughly 700 donors and used that subset as a discovery cohort. An early release that covered roughly 600 HLA-typed donors contained around 300 gigabases of sequencing data and some 87 million unique TCR sequences. Among 300 to 500 genotyped donors of the cohort, an average of about 240,000 unique TCR beta nucleotide sequences was sequenced per donor, of which 15% to 20% were non-productive. In a later analysis, previously published TCR beta repertoires from 550 to 750 donors were re-analyzed and high-resolution HLA genotyping was added so that TCR occurrence patterns could be studied. The study profiled the T cell repertoires of hundreds of subjects by immunosequencing and related them to cytomegalovirus serostatus. To predict cytomegalovirus infection status, the study brought together high-throughput TCR immunosequencing, statistical association of individual TCRs with disease status, and machine learning. Among the roughly 370 genotyped donors, around 81% belonged to the genetic ancestry cluster associated with self-reported Caucasian donors. The study was designed to test whether signatures of past pathogen exposure could be identified by cataloging public T cell receptors. Because of strong linkage in the cohort, roughly five DR-DQ haplotypes were treated as single units for association and clustering. The number of donors typed differed by locus, with 629-630 for A, B, C, DRB1 and DQB1, 522 for DQA1, 600 to 610 for DPA1, and roughly 450 for DPB1. All discovery cohort repertoires had been generated using a single sequencing platform. Paper-wide results and their limitations: CMV serostatus was the only immune exposure information available for the cohort. A later analysis found that HLA-associated TCR beta chains were more clonally expanded and had lower generation probabilities than equally common non-associated chains. HLA typing was unavailable for some donors at each locus, so association tests used only the typed subset. The sequencing pipeline was judged likely to have produced a cluster of highly shared sequence variants as a technical artifact. According to a later analysis, TCR association rates differed among HLA loci, with DRB1 alleles showing the most associated TCRs and HLA-C alleles showing the fewest. In a later analysis, several top co-occurrence clusters were reported to appear linked to parvovirus B19, influenza, CMV and Epstein-Barr virus. In both the original and validation cohorts, the classifier was reported to diagnose cytomegalovirus status with high specificity and sensitivity. The study listed over 150 TCR beta chains as associated with cytomegalovirus. Most TCR sequences were observed very rarely across donors, whereas some public TCRs were present in many individuals. Some IMGT-functional V segments, including TRBV6-2 and TRBV6-3, could not be distinguished by the 87-base-pair reads and were therefore excluded. In a later genetic analysis, fewer N-insertions in productive TCRs were reported among donors in an Asian-associated ancestry cluster than the roughly 700-donor mean. The earlier analysis of almost 600 of the donors excluded roughly 17 rarely observed V segments, including chromosome 9 orphons, because counts were too low. Three of the identified cytomegalovirus-associated TCR beta chains were confirmed in vitro to be specific for cytomegalovirus antigens. A further reported finding was that TCR beta sequences accurately predicted the HLA-A and HLA-B alleles for most subjects in the first cohort. According to a later analysis, most CMV-associated TCR beta chains appeared to be HLA-restricted, and the HLA associations seemed to be driven largely by CMV exposure. Correlated functional status among segregating V segments might be attributable to linkage disequilibrium, but an unknown experimental factor could not be ruled out. At a false discovery rate of 0.05, a later analysis linked some 17,000 TCR beta sequences to specific HLA alleles. When HLA alleles, especially DR and DQ, strongly co-occurred, attributing TCR associations to individual alleles was difficult. Presence/absence analyses assumed roughly uniform sequencing depth across donors, an assumption that may not hold. According to the authors, the approach could potentially be generalized to other disease states and immunological phenotypes. V-gene and J-gene trimming of TCR beta chains was associated with a missense DCLRE1C variant in a later genetic analysis, and the association was replicated in an independent cohort. In an earlier analysis of over 550 of the donors, most TCR beta V segments were observed in productive rearrangements about 90% or about 30% of the time, broadly matching IMGT annotations. The cohort was sequenced for TCR beta chains only, and without alpha or paired-chain data the features that could be detected were limited.

As to this clone: There is no known antigen for this receptor. Per-nucleotide qualities are absent, and no much larger clonotype sits a single base away.

Sequences WSHSY (CDR1) and SAAADI (CDR2) are obtained from the germline V gene. Counted from cysteine to phenylalanine, this CDR3 has 12 amino acids. The only DNA kept is the CDR3, 36 bases in frame from the first base. Trimming removed 8 bases from V and 5 bases from J, leaving 12 bases between the germline ends. The method behind the library was the immunoSEQ multiplex PCR assay. A mixture of 60 forward primers for TCR Vbeta segments and 13 reverse primers for TCR Jbeta segments was used in the multiplex PCR. A multiplex PCR assay on genomic DNA amplified the CDR3 region of rearranged TCR beta genes. The amplified TCR beta libraries were sequenced on the Illumina HiSeq System as 87-base-pair reads. Regarding the original processing steps: In a later analysis, tens of millions of unique TCR beta chains were counted across the 650 to 700 repertoires, and about 9.9 million of these chains were shared by at least two donors. To remove PCR and sequencing errors, raw reads were error-corrected and collapsed into unique sequences using a nearest-neighbor algorithm that merged closely related sequences. V, D and J gene segments were assigned by aligning CDR3 sequences to IMGT reference sequences. Each retained sequence needed at least a six-nucleotide match to both a V gene segment and a J gene segment. Rearrangements were classified as productive when the CDR3 lacked stop codons and remained in frame with V and J, and all other rearrangements were classified as non-productive. CDR3 was defined by IMGT convention, running from the second conserved V-encoded cysteine to the conserved J-encoded phenylalanine. Sequences without an unambiguous match to a single V gene segment were excluded from the earlier analysis of 500 to 700 of the donors. An earlier analysis of 450 to 650 of the donors called V segments functional above 56.7% productive rearrangements and segregating when the between-donor standard deviation exceeded 5%. A statistical classification framework was built for diagnosing cytomegalovirus status from the catalog of TCR beta chain sequences. V and J gene assignment, in a later analysis, came from comparing TCR nucleotide sequences with IMGT/GENE-DB human TR gene sequences. In a later analysis, CDR3 sequences and most-parsimonious VDJ recombination scenarios were assigned using the TCRdist pipeline. A later analysis defined each TCR beta chain by its CDR3 amino acid sequence plus V-gene family, and excluded reads lacking a unique V-gene family. As a way to deal with suspected cross-contamination and a sequencing artifact, a later analysis dropped roughly 620 nucleotide sequences that were highly shared and had low generation probability. A later analysis calculated a clonal expansion index for each public chain from normalized within-repertoire ranks of inferred template counts. In a later analysis, generation probabilities were computed using a VDJ recombination model fitted to out-of-frame rearrangements, and the results were checked against IGoR. In a later analysis, hypergeometric tests were used to score TCR-TCR, TCR-HLA and TCR-CMV co-occurrence, with a repertoire-size bias correction applied to TCR pairs. A later analysis estimated false discovery rates by permuting HLA or CMV assignments 20 times. In a later analysis, co-occurring TCRs were grouped using DBSCAN, with TCRdist sequence similarity added in when clustering inside HLA-allele-positive subsets. Repertoires with fewer than 30,000 or more than 120,000 public chains were left out of co-occurrence clustering, as were about five repertoires with anomalous nucleotide sharing. TCRdb's version of the immuneACCESS table is confined to in-frame rearrangements and falls short of the full clone set. An unresolved V gene accounts for under half of the shortfall where checked; the remainder is of unknown origin. That table is the source of V, J and clone size, and D and trimming were worked out from the DNA. The sample table records 200,000 or so clones; more than 75% of these occur just once. Around 6.3% of the sample rests with the top ten.

In total, approximately 690 healthy bone marrow donors made up the cohort. All cohort members were sampled while nominally healthy, although unrecorded immune exposures were likely present. The donor was CMV seropositive and belonged to the group of 250 to 300 seropositive cohort members. A peripheral blood sample was provided by each donor, and peripheral blood mononuclear cells were used for TCR beta sequencing. Genomic DNA was extracted from the blood cell samples with the Qiagen DNeasy Blood Extraction Kit. This clonotype was sampled from a woman aged 50 to 65 in good health and CMV-seropositive. The V and J segments used are TRBV10-2 and TRBJ2-5; the D gene is perhaps TRBD2, from 6 matching bases. Material for sequencing was PBMCs. The nucleotide sequence reads TGCGCCAGCTCTCTCGCGGGGGAGACCCAGTACTTC. It specifies CASSLAGETQYF.